Presented here are 18 T cell receptor beta chains from one specimen sequenced in a study of T cell repertoires in cytomegalovirus infection. TCRdb passed the reads through MiXCR, listing each CDR3 protein once. The table lists 200,000 to 250,000 distinct CDR3 sequences, 30% to 45% of them singletons, with 59% in the top ten. These receptors have no known antigen. The starting material was CD8+ T cells from cultured PBMCs, obtained from culture after CMV antigen stimulation. The source is a human donor in good health (CMV status not recorded). Some clones in this sample may be carry-over from other donors' samples.

Only one count was recorded for this clonotype. The V call is TRBV29-1, the J call TRBJ2-3; D is possibly TRBD2 (6 bases). CDR3 size: 15 residues. V was trimmed by 3 bases and J by 4 bases, leaving 17 bases between them. CDR1 and CDR2 (germline): SQVTM, ANQGSEA. The CDR3 bases are TGCAGCGTTGACGGAGGCGGGGTGGGTGCAGATACGCAGTATTTT. It yields the protein CSVDGGGVGADTQYF.

The gene calls are TRBV3-1 and TRBJ2-3; 10 bases are shared with TRBD1. Losses at the gene ends were 4 bases for V and 2 bases for J; bases not matched to a gene: 6. Germline CDR1 is LGHDT and CDR2 is YNNKEL (reference sequence). The CDR3 extends over 16 amino acids. The CDR3 coding sequence is TGTGCCAGCAGCCTCGGACAGGGGGGTACCACAGATACGCAGTATTTT. This translates into CASSLGQGGTTDTQYF.

The chain joins TRBV12-3 or TRBV12-4 to TRBJ2-3, with 8 nucleotides matching TRBD2. The trim removed 3 bases at V and 3 bases at J, leaving 11 bases unmatched. The CDR3 loop spans 17 amino acids. CDR3 sequence: CASSFSPGRGDTDTQYF. The DNA of the CDR3 is TGTGCCAGCAGTTTTTCCCCGGGGCGGGGGGATACAGATACGCAGTATTTT.

This clonotype was detected only once. V and J are TRBV27 and TRBJ2-1, with 15 bases identical to TRBD2. Looked up from germline, CDR1 is MNHEY and CDR2 is SMNVEV (reference sequence). This CDR3 spans 18 amino acids. The V and J ends lost 5 bases and 0 bases, in that order; junction bases with no gene match: 5. CDR3 amino acids: CASSGTSGRPLSYNEQFF. CDR3 coding DNA: TGTGCCAGCAGTGGGACTAGCGGGAGGCCACTCTCCTACAATGAGCAGTTCTTC.

This clonotype was picked up a small number of times. The J gene is TRBJ1-2, the V gene TRBV7-2; weak D call: TRBD1 (5 bases). Trimming left V 2 bases short and J 6 bases short, with 28 bases between. This CDR3 has 19 residues. Germline V gene lookup returns CDR1 SGHTA and CDR2 FQGNSA. CDR3 coding DNA: TGTGCCAGCAGCTTATTAGACCGGGGAGGGCATGGGGGGGTAGATGGCTACACCTTC. This translates into CASSLLDRGGHGGVDGYTF.

This clonotype has ten or more counts. The CDR3 spells CASSFGGGNEQYF. In nucleotides, the CDR3 is TGTGCCAGCAGCTTTGGAGGGGGCAACGAGCAGTACTTC. The rearrangement links TRBV7-8 to TRBJ2-7; the D gene is possibly TRBD1 (7 bases). Germline lookup yields CDR1 SGHVS and CDR2 FQNEAQ. The CDR3 is 13 amino acids. V was trimmed by 3 bases and J by 5 bases, leaving 11 bases between them.

Many counts were recorded for this clonotype. V gene TRBV7-2 combines with J gene TRBJ2-1; D uncertain. The germline V gene encodes CDR1 SGHTA and CDR2 FQGNSA. V was cut by 2 bases and J by 5 bases, with 13 bases left in between. This CDR3 is 15 amino acids long. The CDR3 reads CASSLTLQRNNEQFF. Written as DNA, the CDR3 is TGTGCCAGCAGCTTAACACTACAACGGAACAATGAGCAGTTCTTC.

This clonotype was observed a single time. The chain uses TRBV5-1 and TRBJ2-3; maybe TRBD1 (6 bases). Trimming pared 7 bases from V and 2 bases from J, leaving 17 bases between. The CDR3 is 15 amino acids. In germline, CDR1 is SGHRS, CDR2 YFSETQ. As DNA, the CDR3 is TGCGCCAGCGGGGGCGAGACAGCCCACACAGATACGCAGTATTTT. Translating gives CASGGETAHTDTQYF. Using reference TRBV5-1 and TRBJ2-3 for the parts outside the CDR3, the full variable domain is KAGVTQTPRYLIKTRGQQVTLSCSPISGHRSVSWYQQTPGQGLQFLFEYFSETQRNKGNFPGRFSGRQFSNSRSEMNVSTLELGDSALYLCASGGETAHTDTQYFGPGTRLTVL.

This sequence joins TRBV27 and TRBJ2-1; D is possibly TRBD2 (7 bases). V gave up 5 bases and J gave up 10 bases, with 21 bases separating them. The CDR3 totals 15 residues. CDR1 MNHEY and CDR2 SMNVEV come from the germline V gene (reference sequence). CDR3 nucleotide sequence: TGTGCCAGCAGTCCCCGCGGGGGAGGGGGGGTGGAGCAGTTCTTC. Protein product: CASSPRGGGGVEQFF.

Remarks on this clonotype: The junction differs from germline at one of its ends, possibly a read error. The V and J genes are TRBV7-2 and TRBJ2-7; D remains unclear. Germline assignment: CDR1 SGHTA and CDR2 FQGNSA. The CDR3 is 15 residues long. In DNA form, the CDR3 reads TGTGCCAGCAGCTTAGAGTGGGCAGGCCACTACGAGCCGTACTTC. It is translated as CASSLEWAGHYEPYF. Variable domain in full (rest from reference TRBV7-2 and TRBJ2-7): GAGVSQSPSNKVTEKGKDVELRCDPISGHTALYWYRQSLGQGLEFLIYFQGNSAPDKSGLPSDRFSAERTGGSVSTLTIQRTQQEDSAVYLCASSLEWAGHYEPYFGPGTRLTVT.

This clonotype came up a few times. The gene calls are TRBV15 and TRBJ2-1; 7 positions agree with TRBD1. CDR1 and CDR2 (germline): LNHNV, YYDKDF (reference sequence). CDR3 length: 17 amino acids. The junction had 15 bases not matched to a gene; V was cut back by 2 bases and J by 8 bases. CDR3 coding DNA: TGTGCCACCAGCAGACTCCCCCGGGACAGACGCGAGGATGAGCAGTTCTTC. It translates to CATSRLPRDRREDEQFF.

This chain uses TRBV7-9 with TRBJ2-7; D may match TRBD1 or TRBD2 (5 bases each). CDR1 and CDR2 from the germline V gene are SEHNR and FQNEAQ (reference sequence). This CDR3 has 16 amino acids. Trimming took 1 base from V and 1 from J, leaving 14 bases between them. The CDR3 sequence: CASSLEGPQKSYEQYF. The DNA of the CDR3 is TGTGCCAGCAGCTTAGAGGGACCCCAAAAGTCCTACGAGCAGTACTTC.

The chain combines TRBV15 with TRBJ1-2; 8 nucleotides align to TRBD1. Germline V gives CDR1 LNHNV, CDR2 YYDKDF (reference sequence). Unmatched junction bases numbered 1, after V lost 0 bases and J lost 4 bases. This CDR3 has 14 amino acids. The CDR3 sequence: CATSRDTGGYGYTF. CDR3 nucleotide sequence: TGTGCCACCAGCAGAGATACAGGGGGCTATGGCTACACCTTC.

This clonotype was counted only a few times. The chain links TRBV7-9 to TRBJ2-1, with 11 bases identical to TRBD2. Germline V gene sequence: CDR1 SEHNR, CDR2 FQNEAQ (reference sequence). V shed 5 bases and J 6 bases; nucleotides not matched to a gene: 9. This CDR3 is 16 amino acids long. DNA for the CDR3: TGTGCCAGCAGCCCGGGACTAGCGGCGTGGGGCAATGAGCAGTTCTTC. Translated: CASSPGLAAWGNEQFF.

The V call is TRBV7-2, the J call TRBJ1-1, with TRBD1 identical over 8 bases. Germline CDR1 and CDR2: SGHTA and FQGNSA. CDR3 size: 16 residues. After removal of 8 bases from V and 1 base from J, the junction contained 12 bases not matched to a gene. The CDR3 nucleotides read TGTGCCAGCGTATTCGGACAGGGACGAACGAACACTGAAGCTTTCTTT. Protein product: CASVFGQGRTNTEAFF.

V usage is TRBV12-3 or TRBV12-4 and J usage is TRBJ2-7, with D possibly TRBD2 on 5 matching bases. V shed 5 bases and J shed 4 bases, with 21 bases lying between them. CDR3 length: 16 residues. The CDR3 protein is CASSMSARAWRYEQYF. In nucleotides, the CDR3 is TGTGCCAGCAGTATGTCAGCGAGGGCATGGCGGTACGAGCAGTACTTC.

This clonotype was recorded a few times. This sequence joins TRBV11-2 and TRBJ2-1; D may match TRBD1 or TRBD2 (5 bases each). This CDR3 has 15 residues. The V end lost 6 bases, the J end lost 0 bases, and 12 bases lay between the germline ends. Per germline, CDR1 SGHAT and CDR2 FQNNGV. CDR3 loop: CASRLWDLSYNEQFF. The CDR3 DNA follows: TGTGCCAGCAGACTATGGGACCTCTCCTACAATGAGCAGTTCTTC.

About this clonotype: One end of the junction is discordant with germline, which a read error may explain. The chain employs TRBV7-6 and TRBJ2-3; D remains ambiguous. The germline V gene encodes CDR1 SGHVS and CDR2 FNYEAQ. This CDR3 is built from 15 residues. In DNA form, the CDR3 reads TGTGCCAGCAGCTTAGCTGGATGTCAAGCAGATACGAAGTATTTT. Its translation: CASSLAGCQADTKYF.